Following are 5 T cell receptor beta chains from one sample sequenced in a study of cytomegalovirus exposure and HLA in healthy donors. Primers: 60 Vbeta forward and 13 Jbeta reverse. Clones were read by immunoSEQ multiplex PCR, and TCRdb kept only the in-frame ones, dropping some. The table shows 55,000 to 70,000 clones, with 74% occurring only once. Sequenced input: PBMCs. These receptors all come from a woman in her fifties or sixties in good health and CMV-seropositive.

This chain connects TRBV5-1 to TRBJ2-1; 10 bases match TRBD2. Germline V gene sequence: CDR1 SGHRS, CDR2 YFSETQ. V shed 0 bases, J shed 5 bases, and the junction held 2 bases outside the gene matches. The CDR3 loop spans 15 amino acids. The CDR3 region is CASSLGLAGHNEQFF. The CDR3 DNA reads TGCGCCAGCAGCTTGGGACTAGCGGGCCACAATGAGCAGTTCTTC. The variable domain in full, completed from reference TRBV5-1 and TRBJ2-1, reads KAGVTQTPRYLIKTRGQQVTLSCSPISGHRSVSWYQQTPGQGLQFLFEYFSETQRNKGNFPGRFSGRQFSNSRSEMNVSTLELGDSALYLCASSLGLAGHNEQFFGPGTRLTVL.

This chain connects TRBV6-1 to TRBJ2-7, with 10 bases identical to TRBD1. J was trimmed by 1 base and V by 0 bases; bases with no gene match: 9. Germline lookup yields CDR1 MNHNS and CDR2 SASEGT. This CDR3 region has 18 residues. The CDR3 protein is CASSEARYGTGESYEQYF. The CDR3 nucleotides are TGTGCCAGCAGTGAAGCGAGGTATGGGACAGGGGAATCCTACGAGCAGTACTTC.

The chain couples TRBV11-1 to TRBJ2-3, with 10 bases aligning to TRBD2. V shed 3 bases and J 4 bases; nucleotides not matched to a gene: 4. The CDR3 runs to 15 residues. The germline V gene encodes CDR1 SGHAT and CDR2 FQDESV (reference sequence). The CDR3 loop reads CASSFSSGGADTQYF. CDR3 nucleotide sequence: TGTGCCAGCAGCTTTTCTAGCGGGGGTGCAGATACGCAGTATTTT.

This sequence joins TRBV5-4 and TRBJ2-3, with 9 nucleotides matching TRBD1. Germline values: CDR1 SGHNT, CDR2 YYREEE (reference sequence). This CDR3 region has 15 residues. V trimming: 4 bases; J trimming: 4 bases; junction bases outside the gene matches: 7. The CDR3 DNA reads as TGTGCCAGCAGCAGCCGGACAGGGGAGTCAGATACGCAGTATTTT. Protein: CASSSRTGESDTQYF. The entire variable domain, with the rest obtained from reference TRBV5-4 and TRBJ2-3, is as follows: ETGVTQSPTHLIKTRGQQVTLRCSSQSGHNTVSWYQQALGQGPQFIFQYYREEENGRGNFPPRFSGLQFPNYSSELNVNALELDDSALYLCASSSRTGESDTQYFGPGTRLTVL.

The chain carries TRBV5-4 and TRBJ1-2, with a tentative D call TRBD1 (5 bases). The CDR3 consists of 14 residues. Germline values: CDR1 SGHNT, CDR2 YYREEE (reference sequence). V lost 6 bases to trimming and J lost 1 base, with 13 bases between them. The CDR3, as DNA: TGTGCCAGCACCAAGCGTCAGGGTAACTATGGCTACACCTTC. Translated: CASTKRQGNYGYTF.